This T cell receptor beta chain was sequenced during a study of post-analysis software for immune sequencing data. Study outcomes and limitations: TRBV5-6, TRBV5-1 and TRBV20-1 were among several TRBV segments more frequent in patients than controls.

About this clonotype: Antigen unknown.

There are 13 residues in the CDR3. V shed 7 bases and J shed 1 base, with 9 bases lying between them. Germline CDR1 MNHEY, CDR2 SVGAGI. Unique molecular identifiers were built into the TCR beta cDNA libraries. T cells, about 0.95 to 10 million of them, yielded about 500,000 cDNA molecules. A single record per CDR3 protein comes from TCRdb applying MiXCR to the PCR reads. Among hundreds of thousands of distinct CDR3 sequences listed, roughly 30% were seen once. This clonotype originated in a girl aged 10 to 17 with multiple sclerosis. The chain recombines TRBV6-5 with TRBJ2-3; the D is unclear. The sample was blood. Here the CDR3 DNA reads TGTGCCAGCAATTTTGCAGGCACAGATACGCAGTATTTT. Translated, it gives CASNFAGTDTQYF.